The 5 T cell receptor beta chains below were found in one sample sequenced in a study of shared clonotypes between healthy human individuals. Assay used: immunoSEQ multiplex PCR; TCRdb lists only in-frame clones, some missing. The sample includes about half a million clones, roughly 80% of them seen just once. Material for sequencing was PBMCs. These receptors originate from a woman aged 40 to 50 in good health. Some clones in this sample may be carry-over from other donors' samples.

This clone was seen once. In nucleotides, the CDR3 is TGTGCCAGCAGCCCCGGTGGGGCCTCCCGGGGGGAGACCCAGTACTTC. Protein product: CASSPGGASRGETQYF. V gene TRBV9 combines with J gene TRBJ2-5, with a tentative D call TRBD2 (6 bases). V was cut by 4 bases and J by 5 bases, with 21 bases left in between. CDR1 is SGDLS, CDR2 YYNGEE, per germline. The CDR3 spans 16 residues.

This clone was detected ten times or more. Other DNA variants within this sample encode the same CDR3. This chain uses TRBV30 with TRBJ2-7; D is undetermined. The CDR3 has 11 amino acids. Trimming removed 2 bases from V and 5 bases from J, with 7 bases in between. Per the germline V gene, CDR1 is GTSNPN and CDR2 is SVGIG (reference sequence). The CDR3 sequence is CAWSTYDEQYF. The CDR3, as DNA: TGTGCCTGGAGTACCTACGACGAGCAGTACTTC.

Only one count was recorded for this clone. The chain's CDR3 is CASSDGPVNTEAFF. CDR3 sequence (DNA): TGTGCCAGCAGCGATGGGCCAGTGAACACTGAAGCTTTCTTT. V usage is TRBV9 and J usage is TRBJ1-1; D remains ambiguous. Trimming shortened V by 3 bases and J by 0 bases, and 9 bases separated the two germline ends. Germline lookup yields CDR1 SGDLS and CDR2 YYNGEE. This CDR3 contains 14 residues.

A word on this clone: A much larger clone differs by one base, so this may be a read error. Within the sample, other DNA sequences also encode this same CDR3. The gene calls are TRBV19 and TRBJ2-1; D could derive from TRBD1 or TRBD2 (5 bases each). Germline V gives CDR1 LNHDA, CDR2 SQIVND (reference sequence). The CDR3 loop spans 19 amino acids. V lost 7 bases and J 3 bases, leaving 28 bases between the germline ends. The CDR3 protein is CASTSLPRQRGYYYNEQFF. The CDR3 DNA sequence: TGTGCCAGTACCTCGCTCCCGAGGCAGAGGGGCTACTACTACAATGAGCAGTTCTTC.

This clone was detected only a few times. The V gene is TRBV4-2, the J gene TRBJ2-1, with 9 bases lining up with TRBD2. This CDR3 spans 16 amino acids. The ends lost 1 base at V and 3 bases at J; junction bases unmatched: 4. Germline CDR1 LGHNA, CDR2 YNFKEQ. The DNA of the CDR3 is TGTGCCAGCAGCCAAGCGGCTAGCGGGAACTACAATGAGCAGTTCTTC. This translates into CASSQAASGNYNEQFF.